This is a list of T cell receptor beta chains from one sample in a study of cytomegalovirus exposure and HLA in healthy donors. Profiling relied on immunoSEQ multiplex PCR, and the TCRdb table lists in-frame clones only, not all of them. The sample has over 45,000 clones. The sequenced sample consisted of PBMCs. These receptors were taken from a young woman in good health and CMV-seronegative. Each CDR3 is given with its conserved first and last residue. The order of the fields is D gene, V gene, J gene, CDR3 DNA, CDR3 protein. A D gene is named only where the DNA matches it firmly.

>NA|TRBV6-1|TRBJ1-6
TGTGCCAGCAGTCCGGGCCGGGTCGGGGATTCACCCCTCCACTTT
CASSPGRVGDSPLHF
>NA|TRBV7-7|TRBJ2-1
TGTGCCAGCAGCTTAGGAGGGGGGGCCAGAGAGCAGTTCTTC
CASSLGGGAREQFF
>NA|TRBV5-1|TRBJ1-5
TGCGCCAGCAGCTTGCTAGGCAGGGATGATCAGCCCCAGCATTTT
CASSLLGRDDQPQHF
>NA|TRBV15|TRBJ1-6
TGTGCCACCAGCACCAGTGTAGCTTATAATTCACCCCTCCACTTT
CATSTSVAYNSPLHF
>NA|TRBV9|TRBJ2-5
TGTGCCAGCAGCGTAGGGACAGCGATGAGAGAGACCCAGTACTTC
CASSVGTAMRETQYF
>NA|TRBV11-3|TRBJ1-1
TGTGCCAGCAGAGAGGGGAACACTGAAGCTTTCTTT
CASREGNTEAFF
>NA|TRBV27|TRBJ2-2
TGTGCCAGCAGTTCGCGGGTCGGCGGGGAGCTGTTTTTT
CASSSRVGGELFF
>NA|TRBV5-1|TRBJ1-1
TGCGCCAGCAGCTTGGTTACAGCCGGGGGCACTGAAGCTTTCTTT
CASSLVTAGGTEAFF
>NA|TRBV6-6|TRBJ1-3
TGTGCCAGCAGTTATGTGATCGGGGACACCATATATTTT
CASSYVIGDTIYF
>NA|TRBV5-1|TRBJ1-3
TGCGCCAGCACGGCTGGAAACACCATATATTTT
CASTAGNTIYF
>TRBD1|TRBV5-1|TRBJ1-2
TGCGCCAGCAGCCACAGGGGACTCGAATATGGCTACACCTTC
CASSHRGLEYGYTF
>NA|TRBV6-5|TRBJ1-3
TGTGCCAGTTACCCAGGTCAGAGCTCTGGAAACACCATATATTTT
CASYPGQSSGNTIYF
>NA|TRBV5-1|TRBJ2-5
TGCGCCAGCCAAAAAAATACCTTGGCAAACCAAGAGACCCAGTACTTC
CASQKNTLANQETQYF
>NA|TRBV11-3|TRBJ1-4
TGTGCCAGCAGCTTAGATGGGCCAGGGGCTGAAAAACTGTTTTTT
CASSLDGPGAEKLFF
>NA|TRBV5-6|TRBJ1-5
TGTGCCAGCAGCTGGGGAGGCAATCAGCCCCAGCATTTT
CASSWGGNQPQHF
>NA|TRBV19|TRBJ1-2
TGTGCCAGTAGTATCACGGGAGTTGGTGGCTACACCTTC
CASSITGVGGYTF
>NA|TRBV5-4|TRBJ2-1
TGTGCCAGCAGCTTGGGAGGCGCGGGATATAGCTCCTACAATGAGCAGTTCTTC
CASSLGGAGYSSYNEQFF
>TRBD1|TRBV7-9|TRBJ1-3
TGTGCCAGCAGCGCCGAACAGGGGGCCGGAAACACCATATATTTT
CASSAEQGAGNTIYF
>NA|TRBV9|TRBJ1-4
TGTGCCAGCAGCGCGCCCTCGGGGGAAAAACTGTTTTTT
CASSAPSGEKLFF
>TRBD1|TRBV6-1|TRBJ2-2
TGTGCCAGCACCGTTCCCGGGACAGACACCGGGGAGCTGTTTTTT
CASTVPGTDTGELFF
>NA|TRBV6-5|TRBJ2-3
TGTGCCAGCAGTTACGCAGGTACAGATACGCAGTATTTT
CASSYAGTDTQYF
>TRBD2|TRBV7-9|TRBJ2-7
TGTGCCAGCAGGAACGCGGCGGGAGGGCCTAACGAGCAGTACTTC
CASRNAAGGPNEQYF
>NA|TRBV7-9|TRBJ2-7
TGTGCCAGCAGCTTACTAGGGACTCTGCCGGGGGAGCAGTACTTC
CASSLLGTLPGEQYF
>NA|TRBV7-8|TRBJ1-4
TGTGCCAGCAGCTTAGTGTATGGTCAGGGTGGTGAAAAACTGTTTTTT
CASSLVYGQGGEKLFF
>TRBD1|TRBV5-6|TRBJ2-7
TGTGCCAGCAGCTGGGACAGGGGTTACGAGCAGTACTTC
CASSWDRGYEQYF
>NA|TRBV13|TRBJ1-5
TGTGCCAGCAGCTTTGGCCGGGACAATCAGCCCCAGCATTTT
CASSFGRDNQPQHF
>TRBD2|TRBV29-1|TRBJ2-3
TGCAGCGTGGACGGGACTAGCGGCACAGATACGCAGTATTTT
CSVDGTSGTDTQYF
>NA|TRBV28|TRBJ1-2
TGTGCCAGCAGTTTATTAAGTTGGCAGGGCGATGGCTACACCTTC
CASSLLSWQGDGYTF
>NA|TRBV28|TRBJ1-3
TGTGCCAGCAGTTCCACAAATGTTCCTTCTGGAAACACCATATATTTT
CASSSTNVPSGNTIYF
>NA|TRBV7-9|TRBJ1-6
TGTGCCAGCAGCTTACAGGGGACGGATTCACCCCTCCACTTT
CASSLQGTDSPLHF
>TRBD2|TRBV27|TRBJ2-5
TGTGCCAGCAGTTCGTGGGGGGAGGGGATGGGAGAGACCCAGTACTTC
CASSSWGEGMGETQYF
>NA|TRBV11-2|TRBJ2-7
TGTGCCAGCAGTACCACAGGGCGTCACGAGCAGTACTTC
CASSTTGRHEQYF
>NA|TRBV28|TRBJ2-7
TGTGCCAGCAGTTCCGGGTCCAGAATAACCTACGAGCAGTACTTC
CASSSGSRITYEQYF
>TRBD2|TRBV10-2|TRBJ2-3
TGCGCCAGCAAGGTAGGGCGGGAGACGGATGCGCAGTATTTT
CASKVGRETDAQYF
>NA|TRBV7-6|TRBJ1-3
TGTGCCAGCAGCTTATTTATTTTTGAGGCGGCGGAAGACTCTGGAAACACCATATATTTT
CASSLFIFEAAEDSGNTIYF
>TRBD1|TRBV25-1|TRBJ1-2
TGTGCCAGCAGTGAGCCCCGACAGGGACCTTCGGGCTACACCTTC
CASSEPRQGPSGYTF
>TRBD1|TRBV25-1|TRBJ2-7
TGTGCCACTACGACAGGGACGGTGTACGAGCAGTACTTC
CATTTGTVYEQYF
>NA|TRBV5-1|TRBJ1-1
TGCGCCAGCAGCCTTGGACATACGAACACTGAAGCTTTCTTT
CASSLGHTNTEAFF
>TRBD1|TRBV6-5|TRBJ1-1
TGTGCCAGCACCCACAGGGGGCGGGCTTTCTTT
CASTHRGRAFF
>TRBD2|TRBV30|TRBJ2-3
TGTGCCTGGGGGAGCGGGAGGGGGACAGATACGCAGTATTTT
CAWGSGRGTDTQYF
>NA|TRBV5-1|TRBJ2-1
TGCGCCAGCAGCTTGGTAATAGGGACACCGTACAATGAGCAGTTCTTC
CASSLVIGTPYNEQFF
>TRBD2|TRBV11-2|TRBJ2-1
TGTGCCAGCAGCTCCGCACTAGCGGGAGCCTACTACAATGAGCAGTTCTTC
CASSSALAGAYYNEQFF
>TRBD1|TRBV6-1|TRBJ1-6
TGTGCCAGCAGTGAAAAAGGACAGGGGGCGTATAATTCACCCCTCCACTTT
CASSEKGQGAYNSPLHF
>NA|TRBV11-2|TRBJ2-3
TGTGCCAGCAGCTTCGGTGTGCGGGGCACAGATACGCAGTATTTT
CASSFGVRGTDTQYF
>TRBD1|TRBV29-1|TRBJ1-2
TGCAGCGTTGACCCACAGGGGCGGAATGGCTACACCTTC
CSVDPQGRNGYTF
>TRBD1|TRBV5-4|TRBJ2-1
TGTGCCAGCAGCCAGGGGCAGGGGGCCTACAATGAGCAGTTCTTC
CASSQGQGAYNEQFF
>NA|TRBV5-1|TRBJ1-6
TGCGCCAGCAGCTTGGGGAACTCTGGGGCCTACCTCCACTTT
CASSLGNSGAYLHF
>TRBD1|TRBV27|TRBJ2-6
TGTGCCAGCCGGGGACAGCCCTCTGGGGCCAACGTCCTGACTTTC
CASRGQPSGANVLTF
>NA|TRBV5-1|TRBJ1-1
TGCGCCAGCAGCTTGTCACAGGGAAACACTGAAGCTTTCTTT
CASSLSQGNTEAFF
>NA|TRBV23-1|TRBJ2-7
TGCGCCAGCAATCGGCCAGCAGTTAGATCGTCGTACAGAAAAACCTACGAGCAGTACTTC
CASNRPAVRSSYRKTYEQYF
>TRBD2|TRBV5-4|TRBJ2-2
TGTGCCAGCAGCTTAGTAAGCGGGAGGTGGAACACCGGGGAGCTGTTTTTT
CASSLVSGRWNTGELFF
>NA|TRBV7-9|TRBJ2-1
TGTGCCAGCAGCTCCCCGGGGGTGGGCAGGGATGAGCAGTTCTTC
CASSSPGVGRDEQFF
>TRBD1|TRBV5-1|TRBJ1-2
TGCGCCAGCAATCCAGACAGGGGGTACTATGGCTACACCTTC
CASNPDRGYYGYTF
>TRBD2|TRBV4-1|TRBJ2-2
TGCGCCAGCAGCCAAGATCGAGCGGGAGGGGTGACCGGGGAGCTGTTTTTT
CASSQDRAGGVTGELFF
>NA|TRBV5-6|TRBJ1-1
TGTGCCAGCAGCTTTGGGCAGCAAGCTTTCTTT
CASSFGQQAFF
>TRBD1|TRBV6-1|TRBJ2-3
TGTGCCAGCAGACCGCGGCAGGGGGCAGGAGATACGCAGTATTTT
CASRPRQGAGDTQYF